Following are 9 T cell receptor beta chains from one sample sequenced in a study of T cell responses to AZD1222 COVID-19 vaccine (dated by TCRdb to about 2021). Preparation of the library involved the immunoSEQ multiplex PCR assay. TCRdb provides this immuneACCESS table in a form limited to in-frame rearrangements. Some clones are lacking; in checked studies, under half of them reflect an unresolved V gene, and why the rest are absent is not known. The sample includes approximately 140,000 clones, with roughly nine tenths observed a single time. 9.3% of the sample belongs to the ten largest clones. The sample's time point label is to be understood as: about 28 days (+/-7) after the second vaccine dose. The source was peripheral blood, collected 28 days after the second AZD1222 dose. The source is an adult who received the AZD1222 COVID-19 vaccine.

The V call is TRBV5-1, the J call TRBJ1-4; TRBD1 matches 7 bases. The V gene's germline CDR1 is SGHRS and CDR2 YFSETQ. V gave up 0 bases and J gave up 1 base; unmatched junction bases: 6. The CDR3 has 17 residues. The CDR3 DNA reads TGCGCCAGCAGCTTGGGGGACACAGGGGAAACTAATGAAAAACTGTTTTTT. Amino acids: CASSLGDTGETNEKLFF.

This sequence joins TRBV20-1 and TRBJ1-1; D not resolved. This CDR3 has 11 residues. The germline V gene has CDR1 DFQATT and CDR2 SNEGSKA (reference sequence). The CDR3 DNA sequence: TGCACTCTTCTCGCGGGGACTGAAGCTTTCTTT. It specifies CTLLAGTEAFF.

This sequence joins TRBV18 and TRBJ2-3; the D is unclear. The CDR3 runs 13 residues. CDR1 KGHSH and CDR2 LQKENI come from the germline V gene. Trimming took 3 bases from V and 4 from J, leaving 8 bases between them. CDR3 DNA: TGTGCCAGCTCACCGAGTGGGGCAGATACGCAGTATTTT. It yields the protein CASSPSGADTQYF.

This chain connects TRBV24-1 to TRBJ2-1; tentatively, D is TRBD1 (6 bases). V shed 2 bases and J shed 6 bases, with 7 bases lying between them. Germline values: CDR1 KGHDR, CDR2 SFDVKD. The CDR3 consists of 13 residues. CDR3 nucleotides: TGTGCCACCAGTGATTCAGGGGTCAATGAGCAGTTCTTC. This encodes CATSDSGVNEQFF.

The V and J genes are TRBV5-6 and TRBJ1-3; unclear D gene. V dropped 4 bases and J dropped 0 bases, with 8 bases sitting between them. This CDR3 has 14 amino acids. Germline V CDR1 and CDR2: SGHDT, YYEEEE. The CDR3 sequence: CASSPGVSGNTIYF. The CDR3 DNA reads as TGTGCCAGCAGCCCCGGGGTCTCTGGAAACACCATATATTTT.

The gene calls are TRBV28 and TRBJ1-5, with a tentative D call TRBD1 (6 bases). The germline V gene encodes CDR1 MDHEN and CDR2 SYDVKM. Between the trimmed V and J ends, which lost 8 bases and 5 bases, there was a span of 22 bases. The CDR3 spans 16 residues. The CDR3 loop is CASRRTVTQEDQPQHF. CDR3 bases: TGTGCCAGCCGCCGGACAGTCACCCAGGAGGATCAGCCCCAGCATTTT. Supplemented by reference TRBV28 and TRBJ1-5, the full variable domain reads DVKVTQSSRYLVKRTGEKVFLECVQDMDHENMFWYRQDPGLGLRLIYFSYDVKMKEKGDIPEGYSVSREKKERFSLILESASTNQTSMYLCASRRTVTQEDQPQHFGDGTRLSIL.

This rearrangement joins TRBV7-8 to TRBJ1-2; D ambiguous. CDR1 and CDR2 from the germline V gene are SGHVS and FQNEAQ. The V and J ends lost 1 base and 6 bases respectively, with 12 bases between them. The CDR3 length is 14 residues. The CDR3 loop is CASSLVRGKDGYTF. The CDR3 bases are TGTGCCAGCAGCTTAGTCCGAGGGAAAGATGGCTACACCTTC.

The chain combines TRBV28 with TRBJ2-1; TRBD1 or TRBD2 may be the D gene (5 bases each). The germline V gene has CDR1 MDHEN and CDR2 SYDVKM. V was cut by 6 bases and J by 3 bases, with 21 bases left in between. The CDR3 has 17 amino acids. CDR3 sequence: CASRSVPTRGYYNEQFF. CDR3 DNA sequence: TGTGCCAGCAGATCGGTCCCGACGAGGGGATACTACAATGAGCAGTTCTTC.

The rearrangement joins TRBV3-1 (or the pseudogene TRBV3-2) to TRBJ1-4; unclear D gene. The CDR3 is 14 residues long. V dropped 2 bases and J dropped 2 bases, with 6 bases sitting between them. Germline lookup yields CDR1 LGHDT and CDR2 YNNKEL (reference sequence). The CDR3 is CASSQRGTNEKLFF. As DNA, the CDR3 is TGTGCCAGCAGCCAAAGAGGGACTAATGAAAAACTGTTTTTT.